This entry lists 27 T cell receptor beta chains sequenced from one sample in a study of radiation and T cells in renal cell carcinoma. Specified time point: blood 4 weeks post-SBRT, at nephrectomy. As to treatment: 15 Gy SBRT to primary tumor, nephrectomy 4 weeks later. Some clones are missing from TCRdb's copy, which holds only in-frame ones; the method was immunoSEQ multiplex PCR. The table lists 40,000 to 45,000 clones, over 80% of them singletons. Sequenced here: blood, sampled from a patient whose treatment included radiotherapy and nephrectomy. The receptors derive from a woman between 65 and 79 years old with renal cell carcinoma.

The genes are TRBV9 and TRBJ1-2; 11 nucleotides agree with TRBD1. The CDR3 is made up of 15 amino acids. Germline-derived CDR1 and CDR2 are SGDLS and YYNGEE. V lost 2 bases and J lost 6; bases outside the gene matches: 6. CDR3 residues: CASSVTGQGADGYTF. CDR3 DNA: TGTGCCAGCAGCGTTACTGGACAGGGGGCAGATGGCTACACCTTC.

The rearrangement uses TRBV5-4 and TRBJ1-5, with D tentatively TRBD1 (5 bases). The CDR3 runs 14 residues. With 0 bases removed from V and 5 bases from J, the gap between germline ends came to 9 bases. Germline V gene lookup returns CDR1 SGHNT and CDR2 YYREEE (reference sequence). The CDR3 nucleotides are TGTGCCAGCAGCTTGGGGGGCGACGATCAGCCCCAGCATTTT. This translates into CASSLGGDDQPQHF.

This chain uses TRBV7-9 with TRBJ2-5, with D uncertain. The ends were cut back, 2 bases at V and 2 bases at J, with 9 bases in the middle. Germline V gene lookup returns CDR1 SEHNR and CDR2 FQNEAQ (reference sequence). This CDR3 contains 14 residues. The CDR3 nucleotides read TGTGCCAGCAGCTTACGAGTAGGACAAGAGACCCAGTACTTC. As protein: CASSLRVGQETQYF.

The CDR3 reads CASSPRQGSQETQYF. As DNA, the CDR3 is TGTGCCAGCTCACCTCGGCAAGGGAGCCAAGAGACCCAGTACTTC. The J gene is TRBJ2-5, the V gene TRBV18, with D tentatively TRBD2 (5 bases). The V gene lost 3 bases and the J gene lost 1 base, with 12 bases spanning the gap. This CDR3 has 15 amino acids. Germline CDR1 and CDR2: KGHSH and LQKENI.

The V call is TRBV7-9, the J call TRBJ2-5, with D unclear. V lost 5 bases and J lost 4, with 11 bases in between. From germline, CDR1 is SEHNR and CDR2 FQNEAQ (reference sequence). The CDR3 is 13 residues long. CDR3 region: CASSHPGGETQYF. CDR3 coding DNA: TGTGCCAGCAGCCATCCCGGTGGAGAGACCCAGTACTTC.

The chain employs TRBV19 and TRBJ1-1; D call uncertain. The CDR3 spans 13 residues. The V gene's germline CDR1 is LNHDA and CDR2 SQIVND (reference sequence). The V and J ends lost 7 bases and 1 base respectively, with 10 bases between them. CDR3: CASNEDANTEAFF. CDR3 bases: TGTGCCAGTAACGAGGATGCGAACACTGAAGCTTTCTTT.

This chain joins TRBV6-5 and TRBJ1-1; TRBD1 is a possible D gene (6 bases). The CDR3 spans 15 residues. Trimming cost V 0 bases and J 7 bases, with 15 bases left between them. Germline V gives CDR1 MNHEY, CDR2 SVGAGI. CDR3 DNA sequence: TGTGCCAGCAGTTACTCGAAGGGGGGGAGGGGTGAAGCTTTCTTT. Protein sequence: CASSYSKGGRGEAFF.

The chain carries TRBV5-5 and TRBJ1-4; 8 nucleotides match TRBD1. Germline CDR1 SGHKS, CDR2 YYEKEE (reference sequence). The CDR3 length is 16 residues. After removal of 0 bases from V and 7 bases from J, the junction contained 8 bases not matched to a gene. Here the CDR3 DNA reads TGTGCCAGCAGCTTGGCGGGGGGACAGGAAGGTGAAAAACTGTTTTTT. Translation gives CASSLAGGQEGEKLFF.

This clone has just one count. The V call is TRBV18, the J call TRBJ2-5; D uncertain. CDR3 length equals 12 residues. From germline, CDR1 is KGHSH and CDR2 LQKENI. V was clipped by 5 bases and J by 5 bases, with 9 bases between them. In DNA, the CDR3 is TGTGCCAGCTCAGAGTCCCGGGAGACCCAGTACTTC. Its protein is CASSESRETQYF.

The CDR3 region has the DNA TGTGCCAGCAGTAAGAGGCGCGGCACTGAAGCTTTCTTT. It is translated as CASSKRRGTEAFF. The rearrangement joins TRBV27 to TRBJ1-1; D is ambiguous. V was clipped by 5 bases and J by 4 bases, with 11 bases between them. Germline CDR1 MNHEY, CDR2 SMNVEV (reference sequence). This CDR3 has 13 residues.

The sample holds a few counts of this clone. This chain joins TRBV5-1 and TRBJ2-3; D possibly matches TRBD1 or TRBD2 (5 bases each). This CDR3 is built from 15 residues. Germline V gene lookup returns CDR1 SGHRS and CDR2 YFSETQ. V gave up 3 bases and J gave up 5 bases, with 16 bases separating them. The CDR3 loop is CASSSTGTGQDTQYF. Here the CDR3 DNA reads TGCGCCAGCAGCTCAACCGGGACGGGGCAAGATACGCAGTATTTT. The complete variable domain, with remaining parts taken from reference TRBV5-1 and TRBJ2-3, reads KAGVTQTPRYLIKTRGQQVTLSCSPISGHRSVSWYQQTPGQGLQFLFEYFSETQRNKGNFPGRFSGRQFSNSRSEMNVSTLELGDSALYLCASSSTGTGQDTQYFGPGTRLTVL.

This clone appeared many times. In DNA form, the CDR3 reads TGTGCCAGCAGCTCGGGGCGGTTGGCGCCCGGGGAGCTGTTTTTT. This gives the protein CASSSGRLAPGELFF. V gene TRBV2 combines with J gene TRBJ2-2; tentatively, D is TRBD1 or TRBD2 (5 bases each). The ends were cut back, 6 bases at V and 6 bases at J, with 17 bases in the middle. The CDR3 spans 15 residues. Germline CDR1 reads SNHLY; CDR2 reads FYNNEI.

The chain employs TRBV6-5 and TRBJ1-4; perhaps TRBD1 as D (6 bases). The CDR3 length is 12 residues. The germline CDR1 and CDR2 sequences are MNHEY and SVGAGI. V lost 6 bases and J 8 bases, leaving 10 bases between the germline ends. The CDR3: CASRQGDEKLFF. DNA of the CDR3: TGTGCCAGCAGACAGGGTGACGAAAAACTGTTTTTT.

This chain links TRBV9 with TRBJ2-7, with D uncertain. The CDR3 extends over 14 amino acids. Germline V gives CDR1 SGDLS, CDR2 YYNGEE. Trimming pared 4 bases from V and 1 base from J, leaving 12 bases between. CDR3 sequence reads: CASSPPADSYEQYF. The CDR3 nucleotides read TGTGCCAGCAGCCCCCCCGCGGATTCCTACGAGCAGTACTTC.

The V call is TRBV5-4, the J call TRBJ2-2, with TRBD2 matching over 7 bases. The CDR3 is 16 residues long. Trimming took 2 bases from V and 2 from J; bases not matched to a gene: 6. Germline values: CDR1 SGHNT, CDR2 YYREEE (reference sequence). CDR3 DNA: TGTGCCAGCAGCTTAGGCGGCGGGGGAAACACCGGGGAGCTGTTTTTT. Its translation is CASSLGGGGNTGELFF.

This clone was picked up one time. The chain joins TRBV11-1 to TRBJ2-5; D not certain. The CDR3 has 14 residues. Trimming removed 5 bases from V and 2 bases from J, with 12 bases in between. The V gene's germline CDR1 is SGHAT and CDR2 FQDESV (reference sequence). The DNA of the CDR3 is TGTGCCAGCAGCCGGGCCGGGCCTCAAGAGACCCAGTACTTC. Its protein is CASSRAGPQETQYF. Full variable domain (missing parts from reference TRBV11-1 and TRBJ2-5): EAEVAQSPRYKITEKSQAVAFWCDPISGHATLYWYRQILGQGPELLVQFQDESVVDDSQLPKDRFSAERLKGVDSTLKIQPAELGDSAMYLCASSRAGPQETQYFGPGTRLLVL.

The chain joins TRBV30 to TRBJ2-6; 7 nucleotides agree with TRBD1. After removal of 0 bases from V and 3 bases from J, the junction contained 2 bases not matched to a gene. The length of the CDR3 is 15 residues. Germline lookup yields CDR1 GTSNPN and CDR2 SVGIG (reference sequence). This chain's CDR3 is CAWSVGGSGANVLTF. The CDR3, as DNA: TGTGCCTGGAGTGTAGGGGGCAGTGGGGCCAACGTCCTGACTTTC.

The gene calls are TRBV12-2 and TRBJ2-2. TRBV12-2 is given as a pseudogene. The CDR3 length is 15 residues. The CDR3 spells CASRLLRACCGELFF. In DNA, the CDR3 is TGTGCAAGTCGCTTATTAAGGGCCTGTTGCGGGGAGCTGTTTTTT.

The V call is TRBV27, the J call TRBJ2-7; 8 nucleotides agree with TRBD2. Germline CDR1 and CDR2: MNHEY and SMNVEV (reference sequence). This CDR3 region has 14 residues. Germline trimming cut 4 bases from V and 4 bases from J; bases unmatched to any gene: 6. The CDR3 DNA follows: TGTGCCAGCAGTTCGGGACTAGGACCTTACGAGCAGTACTTC. This encodes CASSSGLGPYEQYF.

This rearrangement joins TRBV6-1 to TRBJ1-2; 9 bases are shared with TRBD1. Germline CDR1 and CDR2: MNHNS and SASEGT. CDR3 size: 15 residues. The J segment lost 5 bases and the V segment lost 5 bases, leaving 9 bases of the junction unmatched. CDR3 loop: CASSPNRQGEYGYTF. In DNA form, the CDR3 reads TGTGCCAGCAGTCCTAACCGACAGGGGGAATATGGCTACACCTTC.

This chain joins TRBV10-3 and TRBJ2-1; D ambiguous. The length of the CDR3 is 12 residues. In germline, CDR1 is ENHRY, CDR2 SYGVKD. V lost 4 bases and J lost 4, with 5 bases in between. The CDR3 nucleotides read TGTGCCATCAGTGGGGCTTACAATGAGCAGTTCTTC. Its translation is CAISGAYNEQFF.

J is TRBJ2-3 and V is TRBV14, with D hard to call. Trimming shortened V by 6 bases and J by 1 base, and 17 bases separated the two germline ends. This CDR3 comprises 16 residues. CDR1 is SGHDN and CDR2 is FVKESK in the germline V gene. CDR3 bases: TGTGCCAGCAGTTCCTACCGAGGCCATCGCACAGATACGCAGTATTTT. Protein: CASSSYRGHRTDTQYF.

Here the CDR3 reads CASSGIYRGEFYEQYF. The CDR3 bases are TGCGCCAGCAGTGGGATTTATCGGGGAGAGTTCTACGAGCAGTACTTC. The rearrangement joins TRBV10-1 to TRBJ2-7, with D maybe TRBD2 (5 bases). CDR1 and CDR2 from the germline V gene are WNHNN and SYGVQD (reference sequence). CDR3 size: 16 residues. With 4 bases removed from V and 3 bases from J, the gap between germline ends came to 19 bases.

This clone was counted at least ten times. The chain joins TRBV9 to TRBJ2-2; 10 nucleotides align to TRBD2. V shed 4 bases and J 6 bases; nucleotides not matched to a gene: 6. Germline V gene lookup returns CDR1 SGDLS and CDR2 YYNGEE. The CDR3 has 15 residues. CDR3 region: CASSPSGRAAGELFF. The DNA of the CDR3 is TGTGCCAGCAGCCCAAGCGGGAGGGCCGCCGGGGAGCTGTTTTTT. Filled out from reference TRBV9 and TRBJ2-2, the complete variable domain reads DSGVTQTPKHLITATGQRVTLRCSPRSGDLSVYWYQQSLDQGLQFLIQYYNGEERAKGNILERFSAQQFPDLHSELNLSSLELGDSALYFCASSPSGRAAGELFFGEGSRLTVL.

The V call is TRBV10-1, the J call TRBJ2-1; TRBD1 might be the D (6 bases). Germline V gene sequence: CDR1 WNHNN, CDR2 SYGVQD (reference sequence). V lost 2 bases and J 6 bases, leaving 11 bases between the germline ends. The CDR3 spans 14 residues. The CDR3 loop reads CASSEAGEGNEQFF. As DNA, the CDR3 is TGCGCCAGCAGTGAGGCAGGGGAAGGCAATGAGCAGTTCTTC.

The CDR3 protein is CASSLNPGQGLQETQYF. Here the CDR3 DNA reads TGTGCCAGCAGCTTGAACCCGGGACAGGGACTTCAAGAGACCCAGTACTTC. This rearrangement joins TRBV13 to TRBJ2-5; 9 nucleotides match TRBD1. V gave up 3 bases and J gave up 2 bases; unmatched junction bases: 10. This CDR3 comprises 17 residues. Germline V gene data show CDR1 as PRHDT and CDR2 as FYEKMQ (reference sequence).

V gene TRBV25-1 combines with J gene TRBJ2-1; 9 bases agree with TRBD1. CDR1 is MGHDK, CDR2 SYGVNS, per germline. The V gene end was trimmed by 7 bases and the J gene end by 4 bases; junction bases not matched to a gene: 5. The CDR3 runs to 14 residues. The CDR3 coding sequence is TGTGCCAGCACCCTGACAGGGGGATACAATGAGCAGTTCTTC. This gives the protein CASTLTGGYNEQFF.